This TCR beta chain was sequenced for a study of cytomegalovirus exposure and HLA in healthy donors (dated by TCRdb to the late 2010s). Background for the entire study: An earlier analysis of 587 of the donors reported approximately 290 Gb of sequence data and 117 million unique TCR beta sequences from about 179 million T cells. An early release covering more than 500 HLA-typed donors comprised about 320 gigabases of sequencing data and tens of millions of unique TCR sequences. Of the approximately 400 genotyped donors, approximately 82% fell in the genetic ancestry cluster associated with self-reported Caucasian donors. The aim of the study was to test whether cataloging public T cell receptors could identify signatures of past pathogen exposure. Using immunosequencing, the study profiled T cell repertoires from around 680 subjects and related those repertoires to cytomegalovirus serostatus. A separate validation cohort of roughly 110 different subjects was used in addition to the roughly 620-subject first cohort. To predict cytomegalovirus infection status, the study combined high-throughput TCR immunosequencing, statistical association of individual TCRs with disease status, and machine learning. In a later analysis, previously published TCR beta repertoires from some 640 donors were re-analyzed and high-resolution HLA genotyping was added so that TCR occurrence patterns could be studied. In the later analysis, no new phenotypic data were used to find candidate immune exposures; instead, reliance was placed on TCR beta sequences and their occurrence across donors. An earlier analysis of fewer than 750 of the donors used high-throughput TCR beta sequencing to judge whether each TCR beta V gene segment behaved as functional or pseudogenic. Donor age, sex, ethnicity and CMV serostatus were collected together with the repertoire data. A later genetic analysis took genome-wide SNP genotypes for about 65% of the 666 donors and used that subset as a discovery cohort. All discovery cohort repertoires had been generated using a single sequencing platform. HLA typing included class I and class II loci at four-digit resolution. Typing coverage varied by locus: 629-630 donors for A, B, C, DRB1 and DQB1; roughly 510 for DQA1; around 570 for DPA1; 450 to 480 for DPB1. Because of strong linkage in the cohort, roughly five DR-DQ haplotypes were treated as single units for association and clustering. Among around 400 genotyped donors of the cohort, an average of 235,054 unique TCR beta nucleotide sequences were sequenced per donor, roughly a sixth of them non-productive.

General study outcomes and caveats: This cohort had only TCR beta chains sequenced, and the lack of alpha or paired-chain data limited which features could be detected. Compared with the approximately 670-donor mean, donors in an Asian-associated ancestry cluster had fewer N-insertions in productive TCRs, according to a later genetic analysis. When HLA alleles, especially DR and DQ, strongly co-occurred, TCR associations were difficult to assign to individual alleles. HLA typing was unavailable for some donors at each locus, so association tests used only the typed subset. In vitro tests confirmed that a few of the cytomegalovirus-associated TCR beta chains recognize cytomegalovirus antigens. According to a later analysis, parvovirus B19, influenza, CMV and Epstein-Barr virus appeared linked to several top co-occurrence clusters. A later analysis found that TCR association rates varied across HLA loci, with DRB1 alleles showing the most associated TCRs and HLA-C alleles the fewest. A later analysis found that most CMV-associated TCR beta chains appeared HLA-restricted, with HLA associations seemingly driven largely by CMV exposure. An association between a missense DCLRE1C variant and V-gene and J-gene trimming of TCR beta chains was found in a later genetic analysis and replicated in an independent cohort. A further reported finding was that TCR beta sequences accurately predicted the HLA-A and HLA-B alleles for most subjects in the first cohort. The sequencing pipeline was judged likely to have produced a cluster of highly shared sequence variants as a technical artifact. The 87-base-pair reads could not distinguish some IMGT-functional V segments, including TRBV6-2 and TRBV6-3, so those segments were excluded. While some public TCRs were present in many individuals, most TCR sequences turned up only very rarely across donors. Cytomegalovirus status was reported to be diagnosed by the classifier with high specificity and sensitivity in both the original and validation cohorts. A later analysis associated about 17,000 TCR beta sequences with specific HLA alleles at a false discovery rate of 0.05. The study listed 150 to 200 TCR beta chains as associated with cytomegalovirus. The only immune exposure information available for the cohort was CMV serostatus. Compared with equally common non-associated chains, HLA-associated TCR beta chains in a later analysis were more clonally expanded and had lower generation probabilities. The authors suggested that the approach could potentially be extended to other disease states and immunological phenotypes. Linkage disequilibrium might explain the correlated functional status among segregating V segments, but an unknown experimental factor could not be ruled out. The earlier analysis of 587 of the donors excluded approximately 17 rarely observed V segments, including chromosome 9 orphons, because counts were too low. Broadly in line with IMGT annotations, most TCR beta V segments showed up in productive rearrangements about 87% or about 30% of the time in an earlier analysis of around 550 of the donors. Sequencing depth was assumed to be roughly uniform across donors in the presence/absence analyses, though that assumption may not hold.

The cohort consisted of 650 to 850 healthy bone marrow donors. At the time of sampling, all cohort members were nominally healthy, though unrecorded immune exposures were likely present. The donor tested CMV seropositive and was one of the 289 seropositive cohort members. A peripheral blood sample was provided by each donor, and peripheral blood mononuclear cells were used for TCR beta sequencing. The Qiagen DNeasy Blood Extraction Kit was used to extract genomic DNA from the blood cell samples. This clone was picked up one time. Its antigen specificity is not known. Base qualities are not provided; no much larger clone lies one nucleotide away. Measured from the cysteine to the phenylalanine, the CDR3 is 14 residues long. Just the 42-base CDR3 DNA is kept, in frame starting at base 1. CDR1 and CDR2, looked up from the germline V gene, are MDHEN and SYDVKM. V lost 3 bases and J lost 7 bases; the stretch between them is 15 bases long.

Receptor libraries were prepared by the immunoSEQ multiplex PCR assay. A mixture of 60 forward primers for TCR Vbeta segments and 13 reverse primers for TCR Jbeta segments was used in the multiplex PCR. The CDR3 region of rearranged TCR beta genes was amplified from genomic DNA by a multiplex PCR assay. On the Illumina HiSeq System, the amplified TCR beta libraries were sequenced as 87-base-pair reads. Per the authors' processing: Across the 670 or so repertoires, a later analysis counted about 81 million unique TCR beta chains, roughly 11 million of which were shared by at least two donors. Raw reads were error-corrected and collapsed into unique sequences with a nearest-neighbor algorithm that merged closely related sequences to remove PCR and sequencing errors. V, D and J gene segments were assigned by aligning CDR3 sequences to IMGT reference sequences. For a sequence to be retained, a match of at least six nucleotides was required to both a V gene segment and a J gene segment. A rearrangement counted as productive if the CDR3 had no stop codons and remained in frame with V and J, and every other rearrangement counted as non-productive. Following IMGT convention, CDR3 was defined as the stretch from the second conserved V-encoded cysteine to the conserved J-encoded phenylalanine. Sequences without an unambiguous match to a single V gene segment were excluded from the earlier analysis of several hundred of the donors. An earlier analysis of a few hundred of the donors called V segments functional above 56.7% productive rearrangements and segregating when the between-donor standard deviation exceeded 5%. A statistical classification framework was developed to diagnose cytomegalovirus status using the catalog of TCR beta chain sequences. A later analysis assigned V and J genes by comparing TCR nucleotide sequences with IMGT/GENE-DB human TR gene sequences. Using the TCRdist pipeline, a later analysis assigned CDR3 sequences along with most-parsimonious VDJ recombination scenarios. In a later analysis, each TCR beta chain was defined by its CDR3 amino acid sequence together with its V-gene family, and reads without a unique V-gene family were excluded. To address suspected cross-contamination and a sequencing artifact, a later analysis removed a few hundred highly shared, low-generation-probability nucleotide sequences. In a later analysis, a clonal expansion index was calculated for each public chain from normalized within-repertoire ranks of inferred template counts. In a later analysis, generation probabilities were computed with a VDJ recombination model fitted to out-of-frame rearrangements, and the resulting probabilities were checked against IGoR. In a later analysis, TCR-TCR, TCR-HLA and TCR-CMV co-occurrence was scored with hypergeometric tests, and a repertoire-size bias correction was applied to TCR pairs. A later analysis estimated false discovery rates by permuting HLA or CMV assignments 20 times. A later analysis grouped co-occurring TCRs with DBSCAN, adding TCRdist sequence similarity when clustering within HLA-allele-positive subsets. For co-occurrence clustering, repertoires with fewer than 30,000 or more than 120,000 public chains were excluded, along with roughly 5 repertoires with anomalous nucleotide sharing. TCRdb stores this immuneACCESS table with in-frame sequences only. Part of the clones is absent; in the studies checked, under half of the shortfall reflects unresolved V genes, and no reason is known for the rest. That table supplies the V and J calls and clone size; D and trimming were determined from the DNA. Recorded for this sample are more than 150,000 clones; around 80% of them occurred a single time. The ten largest clones take up less than 9.5% of the sample.

Input material: PBMCs. This TCR was recovered from a woman aged 40-49 years in good health and CMV-seropositive. The chain couples TRBV28 to TRBJ1-1; the D gene cannot be named for sure. The DNA is as follows: TGTGCCAGCAGTTTGGAATCCGAGGTGGGTGAAGCTTTCTTT. Translated, this gives CASSLESEVGEAFF.